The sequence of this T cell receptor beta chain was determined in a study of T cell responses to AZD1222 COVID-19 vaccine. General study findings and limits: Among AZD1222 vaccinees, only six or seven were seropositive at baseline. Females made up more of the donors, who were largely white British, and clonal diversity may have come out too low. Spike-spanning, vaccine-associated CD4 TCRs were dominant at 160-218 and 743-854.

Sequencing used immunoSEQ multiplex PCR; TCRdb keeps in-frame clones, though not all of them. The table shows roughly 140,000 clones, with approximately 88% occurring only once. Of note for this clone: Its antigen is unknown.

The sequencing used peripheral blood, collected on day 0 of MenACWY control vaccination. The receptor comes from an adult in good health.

This CDR3 is CASSIGGRDYGYTF. As DNA, the CDR3 is TGTGCCAGTAGTATAGGGGGGCGCGACTATGGCTACACCTTC. V and J are TRBV19 and TRBJ1-2; possibly TRBD1 for D (6 bases). The V gene's germline CDR1 is LNHDA and CDR2 SQIVND (reference sequence). V lost 1 base and J 3 bases, leaving 9 bases between the germline ends. The CDR3 length is 14 residues. The full variable domain, rest sourced from reference TRBV19 and TRBJ1-2, is DGGITQSPKYLFRKEGQNVTLSCEQNLNHDAMYWYRQDPGQGLRLIYYSQIVNDFQKGDIAEGYSVSREKKESFPLTVTSAQKNPTAFYLCASSIGGRDYGYTFGSGTRLTVV.